The 6 T cell receptor beta chains reported below all come from one sample, sequenced in a study of blood T cell repertoires in COVID-19. Clones were read by immunoSEQ multiplex PCR, and TCRdb kept only the in-frame ones, dropping some. The sample carries about 190,000 clones, roughly four fifths recorded once. The sample consisted of peripheral blood. The source of these receptors is a woman younger than 45 with acute or convalescent COVID-19.

The J gene is TRBJ2-3, the V gene TRBV5-4; D is perhaps TRBD1 (6 bases). Trimming removed 4 bases from V and 4 bases from J, with 16 bases in between. The germline V gene encodes CDR1 SGHNT and CDR2 YYREEE (reference sequence). This CDR3 contains 15 residues. The CDR3 nucleotides are TGTGCCAGCAGCCCCTCAGACAGGAAAGCAGATACGCAGTATTTT. It is translated as CASSPSDRKADTQYF.

The chain carries TRBV23-1 and TRBJ2-1; 8 nucleotides line up with TRBD2. Being an ORF, TRBV23-1 has a function that is uncertain. This CDR3 spans 14 amino acids. Trimming removed 4 bases from V and 15 bases from J; junction bases left unmatched: 14. This chain's CDR3 is CASSLQAVAGCLFF. In DNA, the CDR3 is TGCGCCAGCAGTCTCCAGGCCGTAGCGGGATGTTTGTTCTTC.

V is TRBV25-1 and J is TRBJ1-3; TRBD1 is a possible D gene (5 bases). The V and J ends lost 8 bases and 4 bases respectively, with 15 bases between them. The CDR3 extends over 14 amino acids. Looked up from germline, CDR1 is MGHDK and CDR2 is SYGVNS. This CDR3 is CASARVGAGNTIYF. CDR3 DNA sequence: TGTGCCAGCGCCCGGGTTGGGGCCGGAAACACCATATATTTT.

The chain joins TRBV7-8 to TRBJ2-2; TRBD2 aligns across 12 bases. V lost 7 bases and J lost 8; bases outside the gene matches: 11. The CDR3 is 16 amino acids. The germline CDR1 and CDR2 sequences are SGHVS and FQNEAQ. The CDR3 DNA is TGTGCCAGCACTCGAAGTAGACTAGCGGGAGTGGGGGAGCTGTTTTTT. Residues: CASTRSRLAGVGELFF.

This rearrangement joins TRBV6-2 or TRBV6-3 to TRBJ2-3; D is perhaps TRBD1 (6 bases). V dropped 0 bases and J dropped 6 bases, with 13 bases sitting between them. Looked up from germline, CDR1 is MNHEY and CDR2 is SVGEGT. CDR3 length: 15 residues. This CDR3 reads CASSYSLTGRDTQYF. DNA of the CDR3: TGTGCCAGCAGTTACTCGCTAACAGGGCGGGATACGCAGTATTTT.

The rearrangement uses TRBV6-5 and TRBJ1-6; no firm D call. Per the germline V gene, CDR1 is MNHEY and CDR2 is SVGAGI. The CDR3 length is 16 residues. The V and J ends lost 2 bases and 10 bases respectively, with 18 bases between them. The CDR3 DNA follows: TGTGCCAGCAGTTACGGCCAGGCAACTTCAAGGTCACCCCTCCACTTT. Its protein is CASSYGQATSRSPLHF.